A selection of T cell receptor beta chains follows, all from one sample in a study of blood T cell repertoires in COVID-19. Here immunoSEQ multiplex PCR was the method, and the copy in TCRdb shows in-frame clones only, minus some. The table lists 65,000 to 90,000 clones, about 90% of them singletons. Material for sequencing was peripheral blood. The origin of the receptors is a human donor in a cohort sampled during active COVID-19. The CDR3 runs from the conserved cysteine through the conserved F or W. A D gene is named only where the DNA matches it firmly. A clone size is listed for some rows: how often the clone was seen (once, few, many), or a class if it is expanded.

TRBV7-2,.,TRBJ2-1,.,CASSVGQTLGYEQFF,TGTGCCAGCAGCGTGGGGCAGACCCTGGGCTATGAGCAGTTCTTC
TRBV5-6,.,TRBJ1-6,few,CASSPGGTSYNSPLHF,TGTGCCAGCAGCCCCGGGGGGACCTCCTATAATTCACCCCTCCACTTT
TRBV5-1,TRBD1,TRBJ1-4,.,CASSLVPGQGVATNEKLFF,TGCGCCAGCAGCTTGGTTCCGGGACAGGGGGTTGCAACTAATGAAAAACTGTTTTTT
TRBV10-3,.,TRBJ2-7,.,CAISGPGQGLRTYEQYF,TGTGCCATCAGTGGCCCTGGACAGGGACTACGGACCTACGAGCAGTACTTC
TRBV24-1,.,TRBJ2-3,.,CATSDPSTDTQYF,TGTGCCACCAGTGACCCTAGCACAGATACGCAGTATTTT
TRBV5-5,TRBD1,TRBJ2-7,.,CASSLGQGIYEQYF,TGTGCCAGCAGCTTGGGACAGGGGATCTACGAGCAGTACTTC
TRBV19,TRBD1,TRBJ1-5,.,CASSPTGGFGQPQHF,TGTGCCAGTAGTCCGACAGGGGGGTTTGGTCAGCCCCAGCATTTT
TRBV5-6,.,TRBJ1-2,.,CASSLTQDYGYTF,TGTGCCAGCAGCTTGACACAGGACTATGGCTACACCTTC
TRBV5-6,TRBD1,TRBJ1-6,.,CASSRRDRRYSPLHF,TGTGCCAGCAGCCGCCGGGACAGGCGATATTCACCCCTCCACTTT
TRBV25-1,TRBD1,TRBJ1-4,.,CASSERQGFTNEKLFF,TGTGCCAGCAGTGAAAGACAGGGTTTTACTAATGAAAAACTGTTTTTT
TRBV23-1,TRBD1,TRBJ1-2,.,CASSLYDRDDYGYTF,TGCGCCAGCAGTCTCTACGACAGGGACGACTATGGCTACACCTTC
TRBV12-3/TRBV12-4,.,TRBJ2-5,.,CASSLYQETQYF,TGTGCCAGCAGCCTGTACCAAGAGACCCAGTACTTC
TRBV6-5,.,TRBJ2-3,.,CASSGSTDTQYF,TGTGCCAGCTCAGGGTCCACAGATACGCAGTATTTT
TRBV19,TRBD1,TRBJ1-2,.,CASSIQGASDYGYTF,TGTGCCAGTAGTATACAGGGGGCTTCCGACTATGGCTACACCTTC
TRBV30,TRBD2,TRBJ2-5,.,CAWSVTSGGETQYF,TGTGCCTGGAGTGTGACTAGCGGGGGGGAGACCCAGTACTTC
TRBV7-5,.,TRBJ1-2,.,CARSQSAPTVAGRGYTF,TGTGCCAGAAGCCAATCGGCCCCGACAGTTGCGGGGAGGGGCTACACCTTC
TRBV7-2,TRBD1,TRBJ2-7,.,CASSLRQGAEEQYF,TGTGCCAGCAGCTTAAGACAGGGGGCGGAAGAGCAGTACTTC
TRBV6-5,.,TRBJ2-3,.,CASSSPGFTQYF,TGTGCCAGCAGTTCGCCGGGGTTCACGCAGTATTTT
TRBV30,.,TRBJ1-3,.,CASGGQGNTIYF,TGTGCCTCCGGGGGGCAGGGAAACACCATATATTTT
TRBV7-9,.,TRBJ1-1,.,CASSLQVLNTEAFF,TGTGCCAGCAGCTTACAGGTCTTGAACACTGAAGCTTTCTTT
TRBV6-5,.,TRBJ1-2,.,CASSRAGNGYTF,TGTGCCAGCAGTCGCGCAGGGAATGGCTACACCTTC
TRBV2,.,TRBJ2-1,.,CASSEAGSQGSYNEQFF,TGTGCCAGCAGTGAAGCGGGATCGCAGGGTTCCTACAATGAGCAGTTCTTC
TRBV27,TRBD1,TRBJ1-5,once,CASRLTGVGNQPQHF,TGTGCCAGCAGACTGACAGGGGTCGGCAATCAGCCCCAGCATTTT
TRBV27,TRBD1,TRBJ2-7,few,CASSPRQGGSYEQYF,TGTGCCAGCAGTCCAAGACAGGGGGGATCCTACGAGCAGTACTTC
TRBV7-2,TRBD2,TRBJ2-4,.,CASSVRTSTFGENIQYF,TGTGCCAGCAGCGTCAGGACTAGCACATTCGGCGAAAACATTCAGTACTTC
TRBV5-1,TRBD1,TRBJ1-1,.,CASSFPDRVNTEAFF,TGCGCCAGCAGCTTCCCGGACAGGGTGAACACTGAAGCTTTCTTT
TRBV9,.,TRBJ2-2,.,CASSVGLSGTGELFF,TGTGCCAGCAGCGTGGGTTTGTCGGGCACCGGGGAGCTGTTTTTT
TRBV9,TRBD2,TRBJ2-5,few,CASSGSGGETQYF,TGTGCCAGCAGCGGGAGCGGGGGAGAGACCCAGTACTTC
TRBV18,.,TRBJ2-2,.,CASSPTNLNTGELFF,TGTGCCAGCTCACCAACTAACTTGAACACCGGGGAGCTGTTTTTT
TRBV19,TRBD1,TRBJ1-4,.,CASSSNRGFNEKLFF,TGTGCCAGTAGTTCCAACAGGGGCTTTAATGAAAAACTGTTTTTT
TRBV29-1,TRBD1,TRBJ1-2,.,CSVVQGAQSYGYTF,TGCAGCGTTGTACAGGGGGCGCAAAGCTATGGCTACACCTTC
TRBV19,TRBD2,TRBJ2-3,.,CASTAYFQGLANTDTQYF,TGTGCCAGCACCGCCTATTTTCAGGGACTAGCGAACACAGATACGCAGTATTTT
TRBV6-5,.,TRBJ1-1,.,CASKMQDALEAFF,TGTGCCAGCAAGATGCAGGATGCGCTTGAAGCTTTCTTT
TRBV7-2,.,TRBJ2-7,.,CASSPTTYEQYF,TGTGCCAGCAGCCCGACAACTTACGAGCAGTACTTC
TRBV11-2,TRBD2,TRBJ2-2,.,CASSAWEGLAGTGELFF,TGTGCCAGCAGCGCCTGGGAGGGACTAGCGGGAACCGGGGAGCTGTTTTTT
TRBV6-4,TRBD2,TRBJ2-3,.,CASSTSGGTDTQYF,TGTGCCAGCAGCACTAGCGGGGGCACAGATACGCAGTATTTT
TRBV18,TRBD1,TRBJ2-5,.,CASSRTGAVETQYF,TGTGCCAGCTCCCGGACAGGGGCTGTGGAGACCCAGTACTTC
TRBV27,TRBD2,TRBJ2-1,.,CASSLRTLSGGANEQFF,TGTGCCAGCAGTTTAAGGACACTTAGCGGGGGGGCAAATGAGCAGTTCTTC
TRBV18,TRBD1,TRBJ2-3,.,CASSQPLTGRDTQYF,TGTGCCAGCTCACAGCCTTTGACAGGGCGAGATACGCAGTATTTT
TRBV12-3/TRBV12-4,.,TRBJ1-1,.,CASSLGQKAFF,TGTGCCAGCAGTTTAGGACAGAAAGCTTTCTTT
TRBV5-1,TRBD1,TRBJ2-5,.,CASSLAPGTGQETQYF,TGCGCCAGCAGCTTAGCCCCTGGGACAGGGCAAGAGACCCAGTACTTC
TRBV20-1,TRBD1,TRBJ1-2,.,CSASATGGAVYGYTF,TGCAGTGCTAGTGCTACAGGGGGCGCAGTCTATGGCTACACCTTC
TRBV7-2,TRBD2,TRBJ2-5,.,CASSSSGAGETQYF,TGTGCCAGCAGCTCGAGCGGGGCGGGGGAGACCCAGTACTTC
TRBV19,.,TRBJ2-1,.,CASSIAAGKHNEQFF,TGTGCCAGTAGTATCGCGGCAGGGAAGCACAATGAGCAGTTCTTC
TRBV29-1,TRBD2,TRBJ2-5,.,CSGGGEVQETQYF,TGCAGCGGTGGGGGGGAGGTCCAAGAGACCCAGTACTTC
TRBV18,TRBD1,TRBJ1-2,.,CASSPRQGVDYGYTF,TGTGCCAGCTCACCGAGACAGGGGGTGGACTATGGCTACACCTTC
TRBV9,.,TRBJ1-1,.,CASSDSDRTNTEAFF,TGTGCCAGCAGCGACTCAGACAGGACGAACACTGAAGCTTTCTTT
TRBV24-1,TRBD2,TRBJ2-5,.,CATSVLAGGQETQYF,TGTGCCACCAGTGTCCTAGCGGGGGGGCAAGAGACCCAGTACTTC
TRBV12-3/TRBV12-4,.,TRBJ2-7,.,CASSFRSRQYF,TGTGCCAGCAGTTTCCGGTCCCGGCAGTACTTC